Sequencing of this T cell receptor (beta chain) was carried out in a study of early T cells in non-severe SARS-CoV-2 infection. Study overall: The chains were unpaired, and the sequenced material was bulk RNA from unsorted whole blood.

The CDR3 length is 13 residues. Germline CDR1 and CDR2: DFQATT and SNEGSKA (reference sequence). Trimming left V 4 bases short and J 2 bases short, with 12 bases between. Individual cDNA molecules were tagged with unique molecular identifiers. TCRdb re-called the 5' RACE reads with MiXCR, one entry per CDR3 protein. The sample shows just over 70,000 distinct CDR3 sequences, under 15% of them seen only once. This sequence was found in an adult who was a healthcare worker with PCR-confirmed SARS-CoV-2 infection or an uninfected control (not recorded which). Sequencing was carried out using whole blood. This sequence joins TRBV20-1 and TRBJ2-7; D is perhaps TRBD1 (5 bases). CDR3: CSATARATYEQYF. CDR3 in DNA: TGCAGTGCTACCGCCAGGGCAACCTACGAGCAGTACTTC.